The TCR beta chain described here comes from a study of T cells in Graves' hyperthyroidism and ophthalmopathy. This CDR3 spans 15 amino acids. The V end was cut by 0 bases, the J end by 3 bases, with 8 bases between. Germline V CDR1 and CDR2: MNHNY, SVGAGI (reference sequence). A few counts support this clonotype. Researchers amplified the TCR beta CDR3 regions from RNA transcripts. Carried out on the TCR CDR3, a first-round RT-PCR used the HTBI primer set. In TCRdb, the multiplex PCR reads were re-called with MiXCR into one record per CDR3 protein. The sample holds about 360,000 distinct CDR3 sequences; approximately 13% are singletons and the top ten take 20% to 25%. Clinical symptoms, serum thyroxine and TRAb, thyroid ultrasound and orbital computed tomography were used for the diagnoses.

Sequencing was done on a sample of blood. The sequence was obtained from a man under 40 with Graves' hyperthyroidism that later progressed to Graves' ophthalmopathy. The chain carries TRBV6-6 and TRBJ2-2, with D hard to call. CDR3 region: CASSYSTSHTGELFF. CDR3 coding DNA: TGTGCCAGCAGTTACTCGACCAGCCACACCGGGGAGCTGTTTTTT.